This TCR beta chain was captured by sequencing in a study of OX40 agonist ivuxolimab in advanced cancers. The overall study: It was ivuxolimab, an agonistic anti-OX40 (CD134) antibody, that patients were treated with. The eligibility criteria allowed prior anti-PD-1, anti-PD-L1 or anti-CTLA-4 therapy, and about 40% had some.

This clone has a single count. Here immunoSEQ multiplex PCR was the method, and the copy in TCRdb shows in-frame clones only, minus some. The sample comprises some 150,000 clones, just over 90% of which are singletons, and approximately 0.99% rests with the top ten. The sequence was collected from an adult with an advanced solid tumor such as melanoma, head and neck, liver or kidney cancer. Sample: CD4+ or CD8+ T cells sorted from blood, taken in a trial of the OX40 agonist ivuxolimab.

CDR3 sequence (DNA): TGTGCCAGCAGCCATATCTGGAGCTCTGGAAACACCATATATTTT. Its protein is CASSHIWSSGNTIYF. The chain joins TRBV14 to TRBJ1-3; no reliable D call. From germline, CDR1 is SGHDN and CDR2 FVKESK. The germline V and J ends were trimmed by 3 bases and 0 bases, with 9 bases remaining between them. The CDR3 consists of 15 residues.